These 26 T cell receptor beta chains came from one sample sequenced in a study of T cells in Graves' hyperthyroidism and ophthalmopathy. The CDR3 regions of TCR beta were amplified from RNA transcripts. TCR CDR3 regions were first amplified by RT-PCR with HTBI primers. TCRdb re-called the multiplex PCR reads through MiXCR, storing one row per CDR3 protein. The sample carries around 290,000 distinct CDR3 sequences, roughly 13% recorded once. Sequencing was performed on blood. The receptors were gathered from a woman aged 40 to 50 with Graves' hyperthyroidism.

The rearrangement joins TRBV4-1 to TRBJ2-1; 12 bases fit TRBD2. V shed 6 bases and J 0 bases; nucleotides not matched to a gene: 3. CDR3 length: 16 residues. The germline V gene has CDR1 MGHRA and CDR2 YSYEKL. Here the CDR3 reads CASRLTSGSSYNEQFF. The CDR3 coding sequence is TGCGCCAGCAGACTGACTAGCGGGAGCTCCTACAATGAGCAGTTCTTC.

This chain joins TRBV20-1 and TRBJ2-5, with 8 bases lining up with TRBD2. The V segment lost 5 bases and the J segment 5 bases; nucleotides outside the gene matches: 7. The CDR3 is 13 residues long. Germline loops: CDR1 DFQATT, CDR2 SNEGSKA (reference sequence). CDR3 in amino acids: CSAHSGAGETQYF. Written as DNA, the CDR3 is TGCAGTGCTCATAGCGGGGCGGGGGAGACCCAGTACTTC.

This clonotype has a count of ten or more. The CDR3: CSVTAGAVANEQFF. The CDR3 nucleotides are TGCAGCGTCACAGCGGGAGCGGTGGCAAATGAGCAGTTCTTC. The J gene is TRBJ2-1, the V gene TRBV29-1; 8 nucleotides match TRBD2. The V and J ends lost 6 bases and 7 bases, in that order; junction bases with no gene match: 11. CDR1 is SQVTM, CDR2 ANQGSEA, per germline. This CDR3 has 14 amino acids.

Ten or more counts support this clonotype. CDR3 residues: CASSSLNRVITVGTGELFF. The CDR3, as DNA: TGCGCCAGCAGCTCCCTAAACAGGGTTATTACCGTTGGTACCGGGGAGCTGTTTTTT. The V and J genes are TRBV5-1 and TRBJ2-2; tentatively, D is TRBD1 (6 bases). Germline V gene lookup returns CDR1 SGHRS and CDR2 YFSETQ. The CDR3 has 19 amino acids. With 3 bases removed from V and 5 bases from J, the gap between germline ends came to 26 bases. The entire variable domain, with the rest obtained from reference TRBV5-1 and TRBJ2-2, is as follows: KAGVTQTPRYLIKTRGQQVTLSCSPISGHRSVSWYQQTPGQGLQFLFEYFSETQRNKGNFPGRFSGRQFSNSRSEMNVSTLELGDSALYLCASSSLNRVITVGTGELFFGEGSRLTVL.

In this sample, this clonotype turned up many times. V is TRBV24-1 and J is TRBJ1-5; 8 positions agree with TRBD1. Germline-derived CDR1 and CDR2 are KGHDR and SFDVKD. The V and J ends lost 3 bases and 8 bases, in that order; junction bases with no gene match: 2. This CDR3 region has 13 residues. The CDR3 coding sequence is TGTGCCACCAGTGATGGACAGGGAAAGCCCCAGCATTTT. Translating gives CATSDGQGKPQHF.

This CDR3 reads CASSQELLSTGELFF. The CDR3 region has the DNA TGTGCCAGCAGCCAGGAGTTGTTATCTACCGGGGAGCTGTTTTTT. The chain has TRBV4-2 and TRBJ2-2; D uncertain. The length of the CDR3 is 15 residues. With 3 bases removed from V and 5 bases from J, the gap between germline ends came to 13 bases. CDR1 and CDR2 (germline): LGHNA, YNFKEQ.

The table lists this clonotype with many counts. J is TRBJ1-1 and V is TRBV20-1; D possibly corresponds to TRBD1 (6 bases). The CDR3 extends over 14 amino acids. V shed 3 bases and J shed 4 bases, with 15 bases lying between them. Germline V gives CDR1 DFQATT, CDR2 SNEGSKA (reference sequence). The CDR3 DNA reads as TGCAGTGCTAGTAGACGGGGGGCTATCACTGAAGCTTTCTTT. Protein sequence: CSASRRGAITEAFF.

This CDR3 reads CASSVGWGLPGTSGTYEQFF. The CDR3 nucleotides read TGTGCCAGCAGCGTAGGATGGGGGCTTCCCGGGACTAGCGGGACGTATGAGCAGTTCTTC. The chain is built from TRBV9 and TRBJ2-1, with 13 bases aligning to TRBD2. CDR3 length: 20 residues. The V gene's germline CDR1 is SGDLS and CDR2 YYNGEE. V lost 0 bases, J lost 8 bases, and 17 bases stayed unmatched.

This clonotype has just a few counts. This chain links TRBV29-1 with TRBJ2-2; D is uncertain. Germline V gene lookup returns CDR1 SQVTM and CDR2 ANQGSEA. Trimming removed 5 bases from V and 7 bases from J, with 11 bases in between. The CDR3 consists of 12 residues. As DNA, the CDR3 is TGCAGCGTTCTAGGGCCTGACGGGGAGCTGTTTTTT. Protein product: CSVLGPDGELFF.

The genes are TRBV12-5 and TRBJ2-3, with TRBD2 as a possible D gene (6 bases). Germline-derived CDR1 and CDR2 are LGHNT and FRNRAP. V lost 1 base to trimming and J lost 6 bases, with 14 bases between them. CDR3 length: 15 amino acids. The CDR3 loop is CASGLGRRGADTQYF. The CDR3 nucleotides read TGTGCTAGTGGTTTGGGCCGGAGGGGTGCGGATACGCAGTATTTT.

The chain links TRBV6-1 to TRBJ2-3; D possibly corresponds to TRBD2 (5 bases). The germline gives CDR1 MNHNS, CDR2 SASEGT. The CDR3 is 16 residues long. V was pared by 2 bases and J by 3 bases, with 15 bases between. The CDR3 DNA is TGTGCCAGCAGTGAATGGGGTAGCGTAAGAACAGATACGCAGTATTTT. Its translation is CASSEWGSVRTDTQYF.

This clonotype has at least ten counts. The J gene is TRBJ1-2, the V gene TRBV12-3 or TRBV12-4; TRBD1 aligns across 7 bases. J lost 7 bases, V lost 0 bases, and 8 bases had no gene match. The CDR3 spans 15 residues. CDR3 amino acids: CASSLAQGGLGGYTF. Here the CDR3 DNA reads TGTGCCAGCAGTTTAGCCCAAGGGGGCCTGGGTGGCTACACCTTC.

This clonotype was observed at least ten times. This rearrangement joins TRBV5-5 to TRBJ2-1; tentatively, D is TRBD2 (6 bases). CDR1 and CDR2 from the germline V gene are SGHKS and YYEKEE (reference sequence). The CDR3 extends over 15 amino acids. V lost 4 bases to trimming and J lost 6 bases, with 17 bases between them. The CDR3 nucleotides are TGTGCCAGCAGCCCCGCCGGGGGACTTCTCAATGAGCAGTTCTTC. Translation gives CASSPAGGLLNEQFF.

The table lists this clonotype with many counts. The gene calls are TRBV10-3 and TRBJ1-4; D unresolved. Germline V gene data show CDR1 as ENHRY and CDR2 as SYGVKD. CDR3 length: 14 amino acids. V was pared by 5 bases and J by 0 bases, with 7 bases between. This CDR3 reads CAISKEATNEKLFF. The CDR3 DNA reads TGTGCCATCAGTAAAGAGGCAACTAATGAAAAACTGTTTTTT.

This clonotype has a count of ten or more. The genes are TRBV7-2 and TRBJ2-3, with D possibly being TRBD2 (5 bases). The CDR3 has 17 amino acids. The germline CDR1 and CDR2 sequences are SGHTA and FQGNSA. V was pared by 2 bases and J by 1 base, with 16 bases between. The CDR3 DNA is TGTGCCAGCAGCTTATATCCGCCCGGGGTCGGCACAGATACGCAGTATTTT. Translating it yields CASSLYPPGVGTDTQYF.

This clonotype was picked up a small number of times. The chain has TRBV6-5 and TRBJ2-6; D is uncertain. There are 16 residues in the CDR3. Germline assignment: CDR1 MNHEY and CDR2 SVGAGI. Deletions cut 0 bases from V and 1 base from J, with 7 bases between. CDR3 sequence reads: CASSYSGLSGANVLTF. The CDR3 coding sequence is TGTGCCAGCAGTTACTCTGGGTTATCTGGGGCCAACGTCCTGACTTTC.

Only a few counts were recorded for this clonotype. This rearrangement joins TRBV27 to TRBJ2-5, with 11 bases that match TRBD2. The CDR3 covers 15 residues. Trimming took 5 bases from V and 4 from J; bases not matched to a gene: 6. Germline V gene sequence: CDR1 MNHEY, CDR2 SMNVEV (reference sequence). The CDR3 protein is CASSIWLAGGETQYF. The CDR3 bases are TGTGCCAGCAGTATTTGGCTAGCGGGAGGAGAGACCCAGTACTTC.

This clonotype came up many times. This chain connects TRBV20-1 to TRBJ1-1, with 7 bases aligning to TRBD1. CDR1 is DFQATT and CDR2 is SNEGSKA in the germline V gene (reference sequence). This CDR3 spans 16 amino acids. The J segment lost 4 bases and the V segment lost 5 bases, leaving 16 bases of the junction unmatched. DNA of the CDR3: TGCAGTGCTCCCCGATTAGTAGGGGGCGCGGGCACTGAAGCTTTCTTT. Residues: CSAPRLVGGAGTEAFF.

This clonotype was detected ten times or more. This chain uses TRBV7-2 with TRBJ2-3, with unresolved D. CDR1 is SGHTA, CDR2 FQGNSA, per germline. This CDR3 is built from 13 residues. V was pared by 3 bases and J by 4 bases, with 8 bases between. The CDR3 DNA reads as TGTGCCAGCAGCTTGGGTATGGCAGATACGCAGTATTTT. This codes for CASSLGMADTQYF.

This chain links TRBV6-1 with TRBJ2-5, with D perhaps matching TRBD1 (7 bases). The CDR3 loop spans 15 amino acids. Germline V gene data show CDR1 as MNHNS and CDR2 as SASEGT. V gave up 8 bases and J gave up 4 bases, with 20 bases separating them. The chain's CDR3 is CASAPGGNGGETQYF. CDR3 nucleotide sequence: TGTGCCAGCGCCCCAGGGGGGAATGGGGGAGAGACCCAGTACTTC.

J is TRBJ1-3 and V is TRBV12-3 or TRBV12-4, with D perhaps matching TRBD1 (5 bases). With 1 base removed from V and 0 bases from J, the gap between germline ends came to 16 bases. The CDR3 is made up of 18 amino acids. CDR3 sequence: CASSLVHPGTGSGNTIYF. Here the CDR3 DNA reads TGTGCCAGCAGTTTAGTGCACCCTGGGACCGGCTCTGGAAACACCATATATTTT.

This clonotype was seen at least ten times. V is TRBV6-1 and J is TRBJ1-2; 11 bases are a match to TRBD1. The germline V gene has CDR1 MNHNS and CDR2 SASEGT. There are 15 residues in the CDR3. With 6 bases clipped from V and 4 bases from J, the junction kept 7 bases outside the gene matches. The CDR3 sequence: CASRPGTGGIYGYTF. The CDR3, as DNA: TGTGCCAGCAGGCCCGGGACAGGGGGGATCTATGGCTACACCTTC.

The genes are TRBV28 and TRBJ1-3; D call uncertain. V was clipped by 1 base and J by 0 bases, with 22 bases between them. The germline V gene encodes CDR1 MDHEN and CDR2 SYDVKM. The CDR3 length is 20 residues. CDR3 sequence (DNA): TGTGCCAGCAGTTTATATTCCGGGTCGGGCAGCCGGAGCTCTGGAAACACCATATATTTT. Translated: CASSLYSGSGSRSSGNTIYF.

In the case of this clonotype: Possible read error: a much larger clone is one base away. The J gene is TRBJ2-1, the V gene TRBV20-1; D not resolved. The CDR3 sequence is 12 residues long. Germline lookup yields CDR1 DFQATT and CDR2 SNEGSKA (reference sequence). CDR3 amino acids: CCASIGYNEQFF. The CDR3 bases are TGCTGTGCTAGTATAGGATACAATGAGCAGTTCTTC.

In DNA form, the CDR3 reads TGTGCCACCAGCAGAGATCGTGGAGGGAACATTCAGTACTTC. Protein: CATSRDRGGNIQYF. The rearrangement links TRBV15 to TRBJ2-4, with a weak D call TRBD2 (6 bases). The CDR3 has 14 amino acids. Per germline, CDR1 LNHNV and CDR2 YYDKDF (reference sequence). V lost 0 bases and J lost 7, with 10 bases in between.

Many counts were recorded for this clonotype. The chain joins TRBV19 to TRBJ1-5; no firm D call. Germline V gene lookup returns CDR1 LNHDA and CDR2 SQIVND (reference sequence). V was shortened by 7 bases and J by 0 bases, with 13 bases between the two germline ends. This CDR3 contains 15 residues. The CDR3 here is CASTPLLGSNQPQHF. The CDR3 DNA sequence: TGTGCCAGTACCCCTCTACTAGGTAGCAATCAGCCCCAGCATTTT.